This is a list of T cell receptor beta chains from one sample in a study of T cells in localized non-small cell lung cancer. The table came from immunoSEQ multiplex PCR; TCRdb's copy has only in-frame clones and leaves some out. The sample holds about 53,000 clones, over 70% seen once. Sequencing used peripheral blood mononuclear cells, obtained before any cancer treatment. These receptor sequences come from a man aged 35 to 69 with stage III lung adenocarcinoma. The CDR3 runs from the conserved cysteine through the conserved F or W. A D gene is named only where the DNA matches it firmly. Clone size is not always given. Where it is, it says once, few, many or a class for expanded clones.

D gene	clone size	V gene	J gene	CDR3 protein	CDR3 DNA
.	.	TRBV2	TRBJ2-5	CASIETGQETQYF	TGTGCCAGCATAGAGACAGGTCAAGAGACCCAGTACTTC
.	.	TRBV7-6	TRBJ2-1	CASSLAYRRDRYNEQFF	TGTGCCAGCAGCTTAGCGTATCGGCGGGACCGTTACAATGAGCAGTTCTTC
.	.	TRBV5-6	TRBJ2-1	CASSLVATGVMGNEQFF	TGTGCCAGCAGCTTGGTAGCGACAGGAGTAATGGGTAATGAGCAGTTCTTC
.	once	TRBV6-6	TRBJ2-7	CASSYSRGYDEQYF	TGTGCCAGCAGTTACTCGAGGGGCTACGACGAGCAGTACTTC
.	.	TRBV18	TRBJ2-1	CASSSGPNDYNEQFF	TGTGCCAGCTCATCGGGACCGAACGACTACAATGAGCAGTTCTTC
.	.	TRBV4-3	TRBJ2-7	CASSRGTGWYEQYF	TGCGCCAGCAGCCGAGGGACGGGTTGGTACGAGCAGTACTTC
.	.	TRBV18	TRBJ1-1	CASSPTENTEAFF	TGTGCCAGCTCACCCACGGAGAACACTGAAGCTTTCTTT
.	.	TRBV4-1	TRBJ1-1	CASSHPVFGRGNTEAFF	TGCGCCAGCAGCCACCCTGTTTTCGGCAGGGGGAACACTGAAGCTTTCTTT
.	.	TRBV10-3	TRBJ2-1	CAISESKSAGDEQFF	TGTGCCATCAGTGAGTCGAAGTCGGCTGGGGATGAGCAGTTCTTC
.	few	TRBV5-6	TRBJ1-5	CASSSRGGGQPQHF	TGTGCCAGCAGCTCCCGTGGGGGAGGTCAGCCCCAGCATTTT
.	.	TRBV27	TRBJ1-6	CASSLKPGPSYNSPLHF	TGTGCCAGCAGTCTCAAACCGGGCCCCTCCTATAATTCACCCCTCCACTTT
TRBD1	.	TRBV19	TRBJ1-5	CASSARTGVNQPQHF	TGTGCCAGTAGTGCCCGGACAGGGGTCAATCAGCCCCAGCATTTT
TRBD1	many	TRBV11-2	TRBJ2-7	CASSPLTGNYEQYF	TGTGCCAGCAGCCCCTTGACAGGGAACTACGAGCAGTACTTC
TRBD2	.	TRBV5-1	TRBJ2-5	CASSPGLAEETQYF	TGCGCCAGCAGCCCGGGGCTAGCGGAAGAGACCCAGTACTTC
TRBD2	.	TRBV7-9	TRBJ2-3	CASSYTSGGTDTQYF	TGTGCCAGCAGCTACACTAGCGGGGGGACAGATACGCAGTATTTT
TRBD2	.	TRBV11-3	TRBJ2-1	CASSPRGGRRNNEQFF	TGTGCCAGCAGCCCAAGGGGCGGGAGGAGGAACAATGAGCAGTTCTTC
TRBD1	.	TRBV6-1	TRBJ1-1	CASLGGGGGNTEAFF	TGTGCCAGCCTAGGGGGCGGGGGAGGGAACACTGAAGCTTTCTTT
TRBD1	.	TRBV6-5	TRBJ1-2	CASSTDRGLNYGYTF	TGTGCCAGCAGTACGGACAGGGGGCTAAACTATGGCTACACCTTC
TRBD2	few	TRBV4-2	TRBJ2-3	CASSQPPSTSGGTDTQYF	TGTGCCAGCAGCCAACCCCCCTCCACTAGCGGGGGCACAGATACGCAGTATTTT
.	.	TRBV6-5	TRBJ2-2	CASSYTGNTGELFF	TGTGCCAGCAGTTACACAGGGAACACCGGGGAGCTGTTTTTT
.	.	TRBV6-6	TRBJ1-4	CASSTRREEKLFF	TGTGCCAGCAGCACCCGGCGGGAGGAAAAACTGTTTTTT
.	.	TRBV5-1	TRBJ2-2	CATRPALTGELFF	TGCGCCACCCGCCCCGCCCTAACCGGGGAGCTGTTTTTT
TRBD2	.	TRBV30	TRBJ2-5	CAWRIAGGPETQYF	TGTGCCTGGCGTATAGCGGGAGGGCCAGAGACCCAGTACTTC
TRBD1	few	TRBV2	TRBJ2-7	CASSGQGDEQYF	TGTGCCAGCAGTGGACAGGGTGACGAGCAGTACTTC
.	.	TRBV9	TRBJ2-3	CASKPMGYTDTQYF	TGTGCCAGCAAGCCCATGGGGTACACAGATACGCAGTATTTT
.	.	TRBV5-6	TRBJ2-7	CASSWGPSYEQYF	TGTGCCAGCAGCTGGGGCCCCTCCTACGAGCAGTACTTC
TRBD1	few	TRBV6-9	TRBJ2-2	CASSYGTGNTGELFF	TGTGCCAGCAGTTACGGGACAGGGAACACCGGGGAGCTGTTTTTT
.	once	TRBV30	TRBJ2-7	CAWMRAGSYEQYF	TGTGCCTGGATGCGTGCTGGGTCCTACGAGCAGTACTTC
.	.	TRBV20-1	TRBJ2-7	CSALSQYEQYF	TGCAGTGCCTTATCTCAGTACGAGCAGTACTTC
.	.	TRBV7-2	TRBJ1-2	CASSPYSGTSGYTF	TGTGCCAGCAGCCCATATTCCGGAACTAGTGGCTACACCTTC
.	.	TRBV4-3	TRBJ2-5	CASSQVAPRDSISRFETQYF	TGCGCCAGCAGCCAAGTCGCCCCGCGGGACAGTATATCGCGATTTGAGACCCAGTACTTC
TRBD2	.	TRBV7-9	TRBJ2-7	CASSFGLAGSYEQYF	TGTGCCAGCAGCTTTGGACTAGCGGGGTCCTACGAGCAGTACTTC
.	.	TRBV4-3	TRBJ1-6	CASSQDTTGFYSYNSPLHF	TGCGCCAGCAGCCAAGATACTACAGGTTTCTACTCCTATAATTCACCCCTCCACTTT
TRBD1	.	TRBV11-1	TRBJ2-5	CASNDRGQGETQYF	TGTGCCAGCAACGACAGGGGGCAGGGAGAGACCCAGTACTTC
TRBD2	once	TRBV19	TRBJ2-2	CASSWGGPGELFF	TGTGCAAGTAGCTGGGGGGGTCCCGGGGAGCTGTTTTTT
.	.	TRBV19	TRBJ2-5	CASGQMETQYF	TGTGCCTCTGGACAGATGGAGACCCAGTACTTC
.	.	TRBV19	TRBJ1-1	CATRQGTEAFF	TGTGCCACTCGTCAAGGGACTGAAGCTTTCTTT
TRBD1	.	TRBV7-2	TRBJ1-5	CASSFPGGQPQHF	TGTGCCAGCAGCTTTCCAGGGGGTCAGCCCCAGCATTTT
.	.	TRBV19	TRBJ1-2	CASSGTDYGYTF	TGTGCCAGTAGTGGAACGGACTATGGCTACACCTTC
TRBD1	.	TRBV6-5	TRBJ2-7	CASSDRDKQYF	TGTGCCAGCAGTGACAGGGACAAGCAGTACTTC
.	once	TRBV7-8	TRBJ2-5	CASSFQGLPQETQYF	TGTGCCAGCAGCTTTCAGGGGCTACCTCAAGAGACCCAGTACTTC
.	.	TRBV7-3	TRBJ1-6	CASSLQGANSPLHF	TGTGCCAGCAGCTTACAGGGTGCGAATTCACCCCTCCACTTT
.	.	TRBV7-6	TRBJ2-7	CASSLAGAGKTQPYEQYF	TGTGCCAGCAGCTTAGCTGGGGCAGGGAAAACCCAACCCTACGAGCAGTACTTC
.	once	TRBV19	TRBJ2-3	CASTPLGGGDTQYF	TGTGCCAGTACCCCACTAGGAGGAGGGGATACGCAGTATTTT
TRBD2	.	TRBV7-6	TRBJ2-7	CASSLTSGGFYEQYF	TGTGCCAGCAGTTTGACTAGCGGGGGATTCTACGAGCAGTACTTC
.	.	TRBV4-2	TRBJ2-2	CASSDPQRTNTGELFF	TGTGCCAGCAGCGACCCACAGCGAACGAACACCGGGGAGCTGTTTTTT